Listed below are T cell receptor beta chains from one sample, sequenced in a study of blood T cell repertoires in COVID-19. Only in-frame clones appear in the TCRdb table, and some are missing; sequencing was by immunoSEQ multiplex PCR. The repertoire includes approximately 61,000 clones, around 88% of them detected once, and about 18% sits in the top ten. Input material: peripheral blood. The origin of the receptors is a woman of 80 years or more with active COVID-19. CDR3s include the opening cysteine and the closing phenylalanine or tryptophan. D genes are given only for firm matches. Size is stated for part of the rows, as once, few or many counts, or as a class when the clone is expanded.

abundance	v_gene	d_gene	j_gene	CDR3nt	CDR3aa
once	TRBV7-2	-	TRBJ2-7	TGTGCCAGCAGACAGGGCTCAGGGTACGAGCAGTACTTC	CASRQGSGYEQYF
many	TRBV7-9	-	TRBJ1-2	TGTGCCAGCAGCGCGGAAAGAGTTGGCTACACCTTC	CASSAERVGYTF
-	TRBV7-2	-	TRBJ2-1	TGTGCCAGCAGCTTAGTTCAGGCCTACAATGAGCAGTTCTTC	CASSLVQAYNEQFF
-	TRBV6-5	TRBD1	TRBJ2-3	TGTGCCACCGAGAGTAGGGGGCTCGGCACAGATACGCAGTATTTT	CATESRGLGTDTQYF
-	TRBV6-5	-	TRBJ2-5	TGTGCCAGCAAAAATGGCGTCGGGGAGACCCAGTACTTC	CASKNGVGETQYF
-	TRBV29-1	-	TRBJ2-1	TGCAGCGTTGTTAGTCCGGGACACACCTACAATGAGCAGTTCTTC	CSVVSPGHTYNEQFF
-	TRBV27	-	TRBJ1-1	TGTGCCAGCAGTTTAAACGGGTTCAGGGCCTTCCCCCACACTGAAGCTTTCTTT	CASSLNGFRAFPHTEAFF
-	TRBV3-1/TRBV3-2	-	TRBJ2-1	TGTGCCAGCAGCCCCTCAGCGATTTCCTCCTACAATGAGCAGTTCTTC	CASSPSAISSYNEQFF
-	TRBV4-2	TRBD1	TRBJ2-7	TGTGCCAGCAGCCGGAGACGGGACAGGGGGACCTACGAGCAGTACTTC	CASSRRRDRGTYEQYF
few	TRBV7-3	-	TRBJ2-3	TGTGCCAGCAGCTTAGGGCTAGCCTACACAGATACGCAGTATTTT	CASSLGLAYTDTQYF
few	TRBV9	-	TRBJ2-6	TGTGCCAGCAGCCCCTGGGGCAACTCTGGGGCCAACGTCCTGACTTTC	CASSPWGNSGANVLTF
-	TRBV6-5	-	TRBJ2-1	TGTGCCAGCAGTTTAATACAGGGACCCTACAATGAGCAGTTCTTC	CASSLIQGPYNEQFF
-	TRBV11-2	-	TRBJ2-3	TGTGCCAGCAGCTTAGAGAGTTTAGATACGCAGTATTTT	CASSLESLDTQYF
-	TRBV6-2/TRBV6-3	TRBD1	TRBJ1-2	TGTGCCAGCAGTTACGGGACAGGGGAGACCTATGGCTACACCTTC	CASSYGTGETYGYTF
-	TRBV7-2	-	TRBJ2-3	TGTGCCAGCAGCTTAAGCTACGGGGAGCCTAGCACAGATACGCAGTATTTT	CASSLSYGEPSTDTQYF
once	TRBV12-3/TRBV12-4	-	TRBJ2-4	TGTGCCAGCAGTTCCCTAGCCAAAAACATTCAGTACTTC	CASSSLAKNIQYF
-	TRBV19	TRBD1	TRBJ1-1	TGTGCCAGTAGTATTCCCTTACTGACAGGGATGAACACTGAAGCTTTCTTT	CASSIPLLTGMNTEAFF
-	TRBV7-2	-	TRBJ1-5	TGTGCCAGCAGCTTAATATTAGGGGGTCAGCCCCAGCATTTT	CASSLILGGQPQHF
-	TRBV10-3	TRBD2	TRBJ2-3	TGTGCCATCAAGTCTAGCGGGGGCACAGATACGCAGTATTTT	CAIKSSGGTDTQYF
-	TRBV10-3	TRBD2	TRBJ2-2	TGTGCCACCGGTAGCGGGGGGGTGCGCACCGGGGAGCTGTTTTTT	CATGSGGVRTGELFF
once	TRBV5-1	TRBD2	TRBJ2-5	TGCGCCAGCAGCCCATTGACTAGCGGGGGAGAGACCCAGTACTTC	CASSPLTSGGETQYF
-	TRBV6-1	TRBD1	TRBJ1-1	TGTGCCAGCAGTGAACCCCGGACAGGGGAGACTGAAGCTTTCTTT	CASSEPRTGETEAFF
few	TRBV27	-	TRBJ2-2	TGTGCCAGCTTTTATTCCGGGGAGCTGTTTTTT	CASFYSGELFF
-	TRBV2	-	TRBJ1-4	TGTGCCAGCAGTCAACAGGGTCAAAGTGAAAAACTGTTTTTT	CASSQQGQSEKLFF
-	TRBV10-3	TRBD2	TRBJ2-3	TGTGCCATCAGTGAGACCTCAGCGGGGGGGCATGATACGCAGTATTTT	CAISETSAGGHDTQYF
-	TRBV5-1	TRBD1	TRBJ1-4	TGCGCCAGCAGCCCCTATACAGGGGGAAATGAAAAACTGTTTTTT	CASSPYTGGNEKLFF
-	TRBV2	-	TRBJ1-2	TGTGCCAGCATAGCAGAGAACTATGGCTACACCTTC	CASIAENYGYTF
-	TRBV7-2	TRBD1	TRBJ1-2	TGTGCCAGCAGCTTAGACAGGGGATCGGTTGGCTACACCTTC	CASSLDRGSVGYTF
-	TRBV4-3	-	TRBJ1-4	TGCGCCAGCAGCCAGTTGACCGGGACTAATGAAAAACTGTTTTTT	CASSQLTGTNEKLFF
once	TRBV6-4	TRBD2	TRBJ2-1	TGTGCCAGCAGCAGAGGACTAGCGGGGGCCATCTCCTACAATGAGCAGTTCTTC	CASSRGLAGAISYNEQFF
-	TRBV5-1	TRBD1	TRBJ1-2	TGCGCCAGCAGCCAAAGGACAGGGAGTGATGGCTACACCTTC	CASSQRTGSDGYTF
-	TRBV5-1	-	TRBJ2-5	TGCGCCAGCAGCTTGGTAACAGACCAAGAGACCCAGTACTTC	CASSLVTDQETQYF
-	TRBV5-1	-	TRBJ1-2	TGCGCCAGCAGCAACAGTAACTATGGCTACACCTTC	CASSNSNYGYTF
-	TRBV5-1	-	TRBJ1-5	TGCGCCAGCAGCAGGGGGAGCAATCAGCCCCAGCATTTT	CASSRGSNQPQHF
-	TRBV14	-	TRBJ2-5	TGTGCCAGCAGCAACTCGAGGCGAGAGACCCAGTACTTC	CASSNSRRETQYF
-	TRBV5-5	-	TRBJ2-7	TGTGCCAGCAGCTTGACGGGGGTCCGCGAGCAGTACTTC	CASSLTGVREQYF
-	TRBV19	TRBD1	TRBJ2-2	TGTGCCAGTAGTACGGGACAGGGGACCGGGGAGCTGTTTTTT	CASSTGQGTGELFF
-	TRBV3-1/TRBV3-2	-	TRBJ2-7	TGTGCCAGCAGCCATTACCGGGACACACTTTCCTACGAGCAGTACTTC	CASSHYRDTLSYEQYF
-	TRBV6-2/TRBV6-3	TRBD2	TRBJ2-1	TGTGCCAGCAGTTACCTGACTAGCGGGAATGAGCAGTTCTTC	CASSYLTSGNEQFF
-	TRBV7-3	-	TRBJ2-6	TGTGCCAGCAGCTCTCCTGTCGGTGGGGCCAACGTCCTGACTTTC	CASSSPVGGANVLTF
-	TRBV4-2	-	TRBJ2-2	TGTGCCAGCAGCTCATCCGGGACTGGGAACACCGGGGAGCTGTTTTTT	CASSSSGTGNTGELFF
-	TRBV19	-	TRBJ2-7	TGTGCCAGTAGTATACACAGAGCCCCCTACGAGCAGTACTTC	CASSIHRAPYEQYF
-	TRBV7-2	TRBD1	TRBJ1-2	TGTGCCAGCAGCCCTGTCGGCAGGGGGTATGGCTACACCTTC	CASSPVGRGYGYTF
-	TRBV11-2	-	TRBJ2-5	TGTGCCAGCAGATACTGGGGGCGGGGGTACCAAGAGACCCAGTACTTC	CASRYWGRGYQETQYF
-	TRBV10-3	TRBD1	TRBJ2-2	TGTGCCATCAGACGACAGGGGGTGGAGGCCGGGGAGCTGTTTTTT	CAIRRQGVEAGELFF
-	TRBV11-1	-	TRBJ1-4	TGTGCCAGCAGCTTACAGGCGACGGCGGGAAAACTGTTTTTT	CASSLQATAGKLFF
-	TRBV4-2	TRBD1	TRBJ2-3	TGTGCCAGCAGCCGAGACAGGGCAGACACAGATACGCAGTATTTT	CASSRDRADTDTQYF
-	TRBV18	TRBD2	TRBJ2-5	TGTGCCAGCTCACGAAGCGGGGGAGGAGAGACCCAGTACTTC	CASSRSGGGETQYF
-	TRBV15	TRBD2	TRBJ2-1	TGTGTCACCACTCCGACTAGCGGGGGGGCCTATGAGCAGTTCTTC	CVTTPTSGGAYEQFF
-	TRBV11-2	TRBD1	TRBJ2-7	TGTGCCAGCAGCTCGAGGACAGGGGCCAGGGAGCAGTACTTC	CASSSRTGAREQYF
once	TRBV2	-	TRBJ1-1	TGTGCCAGCAGAGCCGAGACAGGGAACACTGAAGCTTTCTTT	CASRAETGNTEAFF
-	TRBV4-2	-	TRBJ2-5	TGTGCCAGCAGCCAAGATCGGGGGTCGCCCTTGGGGACCCAGTACTTC	CASSQDRGSPLGTQYF
-	TRBV9	-	TRBJ1-1	TGTGCCAGCAGCGCCGCAGGGGTGGCTGAAGCTTTCTTT	CASSAAGVAEAFF
-	TRBV28	-	TRBJ2-3	TGTGCCAGCAGCCAGGTCCGGAATACGCAGTATTTT	CASSQVRNTQYF